These 21 T cell receptor beta chains came from one sample sequenced in a study of cytomegalovirus exposure and HLA in healthy donors. The protocol was immunoSEQ multiplex PCR, while the TCRdb copy is restricted to in-frame clones and leaves out a portion. The data contain 150,000 or so clones, 70% to 90% of them seen just once; the ten biggest clones take up around 24%. Input material: PBMCs. The receptor source for this set is a man aged 18 to 30 in good health and CMV-seropositive.

This chain uses TRBV4-1 with TRBJ2-4, with 13 bases that match TRBD2. The ends lost 2 bases at V and 0 bases at J; junction bases unmatched: 10. The germline V gene has CDR1 MGHRA and CDR2 YSYEKL. The CDR3 has 20 residues. The CDR3 loop reads CASSQTGTSGVFLAKNIQYF. The CDR3 DNA reads TGCGCCAGCAGCCAAACCGGGACTAGCGGGGTGTTCCTAGCCAAAAACATTCAGTACTTC.

The CDR3 DNA follows: TGTGCCAGCACGGGACTCTCGGTCACCTTC. Amino acids: CASTGLSVTF. The rearrangement uses TRBV2 and TRBJ1-2; D might be TRBD1 (5 bases). Trimming took 7 bases from V and 13 from J, leaving 13 bases between them. CDR3 size: 10 residues. CDR1 is SNHLY, CDR2 FYNNEI, per germline.

The CDR3 nucleotides read TGTGCCAGCAGTTACTACAGGGGTGATAGTGCTTTCTTT. It encodes CASSYYRGDSAFF. The genes are TRBV6-5 and TRBJ1-1; 7 positions match TRBD1. Unmatched junction bases numbered 7, after V lost 1 base and J lost 11 bases. Germline CDR1 reads MNHEY; CDR2 reads SVGAGI. The length of the CDR3 is 13 residues.

This chain links TRBV29-1 with TRBJ2-7; 10 nucleotides match TRBD1. CDR3 length equals 15 residues. Germline CDR1 reads SQVTM; CDR2 reads ANQGSEA. With V trimmed by 6 bases and J by 7 bases, 15 bases remained unmatched. For the CDR3, the DNA is TGCAGCGTAGGGGCCGTGAGACAGGGGGCTGGGGAGCAGTACTTC. Encoded protein: CSVGAVRQGAGEQYF.

There are a few counts of this clone. The rearrangement uses TRBV7-2 and TRBJ1-6; possible D gene TRBD1, 5 bases. Trimming took 2 bases from V and 10 from J, leaving 12 bases between them. Germline CDR1 is SGHTA and CDR2 is FQGNSA. CDR3 length: 14 residues. CDR3 bases: TGTGCCAGCAGCTTAAAGGGGATGCAATCACCCCTCCACTTT. It encodes CASSLKGMQSPLHF.

The chain couples TRBV13 to TRBJ1-2; 9 positions agree with TRBD1. CDR1 and CDR2 from the germline V gene are PRHDT and FYEKMQ (reference sequence). Unmatched junction bases numbered 7, after V lost 6 bases and J lost 8 bases. CDR3 length: 13 amino acids. The CDR3 sequence is CASRSQGAGGYTF. The CDR3 region has the DNA TGTGCCAGCAGGTCACAGGGGGCCGGGGGCTACACCTTC.

The chain links TRBV5-6 to TRBJ1-5; D unresolved. V was pared by 1 base and J by 2 bases, with 10 bases between. The germline V gene encodes CDR1 SGHDT and CDR2 YYEEEE. The CDR3 has 15 residues. CDR3 sequence: CASSLSGSRNQPQHF. The CDR3 DNA reads as TGTGCCAGCAGCTTGTCGGGATCTCGCAATCAGCCCCAGCATTTT.

The V gene is TRBV29-1, the J gene TRBJ2-7; D is possibly TRBD2 (6 bases). Between the trimmed V and J ends, which lost 3 bases and 8 bases, there was a span of 17 bases. The CDR3 sequence is 13 residues long. Germline loops: CDR1 SQVTM, CDR2 ANQGSEA. The CDR3 nucleotides read TGCAGCGTTGACGGCGGGGTAGCCACCAAGCAGTACTTC. It is translated as CSVDGGVATKQYF.

About this clone: Within the sample, other DNA sequences also encode this same CDR3. This rearrangement joins TRBV5-5 to TRBJ2-5, with a possible D match to TRBD2 (6 bases). Germline V gene lookup returns CDR1 SGHKS and CDR2 YYEKEE (reference sequence). CDR3 length: 15 amino acids. V was clipped by 0 bases and J by 2 bases, with 11 bases between them. As DNA, the CDR3 is TGTGCCAGCAGCTTGGCCGGGGGAGGACAAGAGACCCAGTACTTC. This sequence encodes CASSLAGGGQETQYF.

The CDR3 coding sequence is TGTGCCAGCAGCCGTCCCGGGACAGGTTCGAGCTCCTACGAGCAGTACTTC. Translation: CASSRPGTGSSSYEQYF. The chain carries TRBV5-4 and TRBJ2-7, with TRBD1 matching 8 bases. V dropped 4 bases and J dropped 0; count of bases not matched to a gene: 12. This CDR3 comprises 17 residues. Per germline, CDR1 SGHNT and CDR2 YYREEE (reference sequence).

This clone was found once. The chain employs TRBV7-9 and TRBJ2-5, with D perhaps TRBD2 (5 bases). Germline assignment: CDR1 SEHNR and CDR2 FQNEAQ (reference sequence). This CDR3 has 13 amino acids. V was pared by 10 bases and J by 0 bases, with 12 bases between. This chain's CDR3 is CATGKQDQETQYF. DNA for the CDR3: TGTGCCACGGGGAAGCAGGACCAAGAGACCCAGTACTTC.

The genes are TRBV4-2 and TRBJ1-4; D is ambiguous. Trimming took off 4 bases at V and 5 bases at J, with 14 bases between the two ends. This CDR3 spans 15 amino acids. The germline V gene encodes CDR1 LGHNA and CDR2 YNFKEQ. CDR3 residues: CASSPVAIENEKLFF. In DNA, the CDR3 is TGTGCCAGCAGCCCTGTAGCAATAGAGAATGAAAAACTGTTTTTT.

The genes are TRBV6-5 and TRBJ2-7, with 7 bases fitting TRBD1. V gave up 6 bases and J gave up 0 bases; unmatched junction bases: 8. Germline CDR1 reads MNHEY; CDR2 reads SVGAGI. This CDR3 is built from 15 residues. The CDR3 loop is CASSRAGTASYEQYF. CDR3 in DNA: TGTGCCAGCAGCCGTGCCGGGACAGCCTCCTACGAGCAGTACTTC.

This rearrangement joins TRBV12-5 to TRBJ2-5; TRBD2 is a possible D gene (6 bases). There are 16 residues in the CDR3. Trimming left V 0 bases short and J 2 bases short, with 13 bases between. The germline CDR1 and CDR2 sequences are LGHNT and FRNRAP. In DNA, the CDR3 is TGTGCTAGTGGTTTGGTAGGGGAGGACCTACAAGAGACCCAGTACTTC. Protein product: CASGLVGEDLQETQYF. Combining the CDR3 with reference TRBV12-5 and TRBJ2-5 gives the whole variable domain DARVTQTPRHKVTEMGQEVTMRCQPILGHNTVFWYRQTMMQGLELLAYFRNRAPLDDSGMPKDRFSAEMPDATLATLKIQPSEPRDSAVYFCASGLVGEDLQETQYFGPGTRLLVL.

This clone was counted only a few times. V gene TRBV27 combines with J gene TRBJ1-2; weak D call: TRBD1 (6 bases). The CDR3 is made up of 13 amino acids. V was cut by 3 bases and J by 7 bases, with 12 bases left in between. Germline CDR1 and CDR2: MNHEY and SMNVEV (reference sequence). CDR3: CASSFGRGIGYTF. CDR3 coding DNA: TGTGCCAGCAGTTTCGGCAGGGGTATTGGCTACACCTTC.

The chain links TRBV4-3 to TRBJ2-3, with 9 bases identical to TRBD2. V lost 0 bases to trimming and J lost 2 bases; unmatched junction nucleotides: 0. The germline V gene has CDR1 LGHNA and CDR2 YSLEER. The CDR3 sequence is 15 residues long. The CDR3, as DNA: TGCGCCAGCAGCCAAGAGGGACTAGCCACAGATACGCAGTATTTT. Protein product: CASSQEGLATDTQYF.

The V and J genes are TRBV7-9 and TRBJ1-2; perhaps TRBD1 as D (6 bases). This CDR3 is built from 16 residues. The V and J ends lost 5 bases and 3 bases respectively, with 19 bases between them. Germline loops: CDR1 SEHNR, CDR2 FQNEAQ (reference sequence). CDR3 amino acids: CASSEGPGAVDYGYTF. CDR3 sequence (DNA): TGTGCCAGCAGCGAAGGCCCAGGGGCGGTTGACTATGGCTACACCTTC.

The CDR3 coding sequence is TGTGCCAGCAGCGTAGGGGGGCTTGGTGGCTACACCTTC. This codes for CASSVGGLGGYTF. The chain uses TRBV9 and TRBJ1-2; D perhaps matches TRBD1 (6 bases). Trimming removed 0 bases at V and 7 bases at J, with 10 bases between. The V gene's germline CDR1 is SGDLS and CDR2 YYNGEE. The CDR3 runs 13 residues.

The V gene is TRBV7-2, the J gene TRBJ2-1, with a possible D match to TRBD1 (7 bases). V lost 5 bases and J 4 bases, leaving 21 bases between the germline ends. Germline CDR1 SGHTA, CDR2 FQGNSA. This CDR3 spans 17 amino acids. CDR3 amino acids: CASSPSRRQGGYNEQFF. The CDR3 nucleotides read TGTGCCAGCAGCCCATCAAGACGCCAGGGGGGTTACAATGAGCAGTTCTTC.

V and J are TRBV27 and TRBJ2-7; D call uncertain. This CDR3 spans 13 amino acids. Between the trimmed V and J ends, which lost 2 bases and 6 bases, there was a span of 11 bases. Germline lookup yields CDR1 MNHEY and CDR2 SMNVEV (reference sequence). CDR3 loop: CASSLLAWAEQYF. The CDR3 nucleotides are TGTGCCAGCAGTTTACTGGCGTGGGCCGAGCAGTACTTC.

This sequence joins TRBV27 and TRBJ2-2; the D is unclear. CDR1 and CDR2 from the germline V gene are MNHEY and SMNVEV (reference sequence). The CDR3 totals 15 residues. V lost 5 bases, J lost 0 bases, and 10 bases lay in between. The CDR3 DNA reads as TGTGCCAGCAGTCAAGACGCGGCGAACACCGGGGAGCTGTTTTTT. This sequence encodes CASSQDAANTGELFF.